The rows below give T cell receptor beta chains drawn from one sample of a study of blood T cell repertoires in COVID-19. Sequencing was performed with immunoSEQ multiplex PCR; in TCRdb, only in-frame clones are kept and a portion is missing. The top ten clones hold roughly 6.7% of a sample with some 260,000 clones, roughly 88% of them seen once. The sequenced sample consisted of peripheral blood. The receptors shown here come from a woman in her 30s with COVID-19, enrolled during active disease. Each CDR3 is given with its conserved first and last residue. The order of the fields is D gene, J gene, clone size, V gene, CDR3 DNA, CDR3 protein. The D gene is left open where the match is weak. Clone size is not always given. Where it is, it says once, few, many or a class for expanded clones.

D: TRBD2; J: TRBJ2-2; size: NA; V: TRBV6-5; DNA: TGTGCCAGCAGTTACGGACTAGCGGGAGGTACCGGGGAGCTGTTTTTT; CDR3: CASSYGLAGGTGELFF
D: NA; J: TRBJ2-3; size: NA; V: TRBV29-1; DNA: TGCGGCGTGAGCCGGTTGGTAGTGGCAGATACGCAGTATTTT; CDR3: CGVSRLVVADTQYF
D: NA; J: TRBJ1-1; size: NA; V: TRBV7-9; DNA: TGTGCCAGCAGCTCCCCCGTTGCGATGAACACTGAAGCTTTCTTT; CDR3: CASSSPVAMNTEAFF
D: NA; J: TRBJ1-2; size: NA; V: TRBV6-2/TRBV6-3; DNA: TGTGCCAGCAGTTACCAAACCCGACAGGAGGCACACTATGGCTACACCTTC; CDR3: CASSYQTRQEAHYGYTF
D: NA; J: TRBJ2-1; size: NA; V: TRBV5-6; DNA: TGTGCCAGCAGCTTTCGTTGGGGGGACTCCTACAATGAGCAGTTCTTC; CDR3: CASSFRWGDSYNEQFF
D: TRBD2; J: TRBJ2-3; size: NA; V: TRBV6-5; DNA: TGTGCCACCTCGATAGCGGGAGGTACAGATACGCAGTATTTT; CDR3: CATSIAGGTDTQYF
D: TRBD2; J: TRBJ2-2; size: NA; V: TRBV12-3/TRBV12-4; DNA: TGTGCCAGCAGTTTGAGCGGGGCCGGGGAGCTGTTTTTT; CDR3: CASSLSGAGELFF
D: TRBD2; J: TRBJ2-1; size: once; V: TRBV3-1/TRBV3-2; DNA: TGTGCCAGCAGCCAAGATTTGCGGGACTATGGCAATGAGCAGTTCTTC; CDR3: CASSQDLRDYGNEQFF
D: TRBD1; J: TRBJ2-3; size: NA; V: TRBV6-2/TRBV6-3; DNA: TGTGCCAGCAGCCTATGGGGGACAGGGGGAACAGATACGCAGTATTTT; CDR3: CASSLWGTGGTDTQYF
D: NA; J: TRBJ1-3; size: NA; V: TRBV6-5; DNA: TGTGCCACCAGGAGCGGAAACACCATATATTTT; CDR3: CATRSGNTIYF
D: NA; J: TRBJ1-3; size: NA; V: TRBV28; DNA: TGTGCCAGCAGGGGCACAGGGATTGGAAACACCATATATTTT; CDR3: CASRGTGIGNTIYF
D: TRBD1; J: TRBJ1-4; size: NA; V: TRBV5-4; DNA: TGTGCCAGCAGCGGACAGGGGGCTCCTAATGAAAAACTGTTTTTT; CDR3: CASSGQGAPNEKLFF
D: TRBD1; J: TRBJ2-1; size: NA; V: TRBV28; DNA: TGTGCCAGCAGTATATACAGGGGGAGCTCCTACAATGAGCAGTTCTTC; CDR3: CASSIYRGSSYNEQFF
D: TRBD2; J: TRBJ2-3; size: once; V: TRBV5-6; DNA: TGTGCCAGCAGCTTGGGGACTAGCGGTTCTGGGGATACGCAGTATTTT; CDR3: CASSLGTSGSGDTQYF
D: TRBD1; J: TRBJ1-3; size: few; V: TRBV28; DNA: TGTGCCACCCGGGACAGATCAAACACCATATATTTT; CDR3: CATRDRSNTIYF
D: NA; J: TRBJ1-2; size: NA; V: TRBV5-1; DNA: TGCGCCAGCAGCTTGTCAGGGTTAGCTAACTATGGCTACACCTTC; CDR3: CASSLSGLANYGYTF
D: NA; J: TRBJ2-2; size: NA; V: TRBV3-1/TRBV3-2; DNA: TGTGCCAGCAGCCGTTCGCAGGCGAACACCGGGGAGCTGTTTTTT; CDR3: CASSRSQANTGELFF
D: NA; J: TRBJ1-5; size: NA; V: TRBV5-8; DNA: TGTGCCAGCAGCTTCGGTGGCAGGGTAAGGGATCAGCCCCAGCATTTT; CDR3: CASSFGGRVRDQPQHF